What follows is one T cell receptor beta chain and its context. Its cognate antigen is unknown. The data derive from a study of CD8+ T cells in alopecia areata. Germline values: CDR1 ENHRY, CDR2 SYGVKD. The CDR3 is 16 amino acids. V was pared by 11 bases and J by 4 bases, with 16 bases of the junction left unmatched. Study-level results: An increase in clonality over normal scalp was evident in lesional scalp, especially alopecia totalis/universalis.

Extraction of RNA preceded its reverse transcription into cDNA, which served as the sequencing template. Generated by immunoSEQ multiplex PCR, the TCRdb table keeps only in-frame clones and is missing some. Among about 150,000 clones listed, more than 75% were seen once. The origin of this receptor is a human donor with alopecia areata. The V call is TRBV10-3, the J call TRBJ2-2, with TRBD2 matching 7 bases. The sequencing here drew on CD8+ T cells sorted from blood, taken at week 0. For the CDR3, the DNA is TGTGCCTTCCCGGAGGATGCGGGAGCTGCCACCGGGGAGCTGTTTTTT. Amino acids: CAFPEDAGAATGELFF.